The present entry profiles one T cell receptor beta chain with its context. The data originate from a study of blood T cell repertoires in COVID-19. On the study more broadly: Acute and convalescent COVID-19 specimens originated in the United States, Italy and Spain. T cells, B-cell-depleted T cells, or PBMCs supplied cDNA or gDNA.

Authors' processing steps: Reference gene primer amplification in the assay estimated nucleated cell counts. Sequenced by immunoSEQ multiplex PCR; TCRdb stores in-frame clones only, minus some. V and J calls and clone size are copied from that table; D and trimming were computed from the DNA. Found here are 65,000 to 85,000 clones, about nine tenths of them singletons; the top ten hold approximately 10%. With 0 bases removed from V and 5 bases from J, the gap between germline ends came to 11 bases. The germline CDR1 and CDR2 sequences are MNHEY and SMNVEV (reference sequence). This CDR3 is built from 14 residues.

This TCR came from a young woman with acute or convalescent COVID-19. Specimen: peripheral blood. This chain joins TRBV27 and TRBJ2-7; D gene unclear. CDR3 residues: CASSLSISAHEQYF. CDR3 in DNA: TGTGCCAGCAGTTTATCGATCAGCGCCCACGAGCAGTACTTC.